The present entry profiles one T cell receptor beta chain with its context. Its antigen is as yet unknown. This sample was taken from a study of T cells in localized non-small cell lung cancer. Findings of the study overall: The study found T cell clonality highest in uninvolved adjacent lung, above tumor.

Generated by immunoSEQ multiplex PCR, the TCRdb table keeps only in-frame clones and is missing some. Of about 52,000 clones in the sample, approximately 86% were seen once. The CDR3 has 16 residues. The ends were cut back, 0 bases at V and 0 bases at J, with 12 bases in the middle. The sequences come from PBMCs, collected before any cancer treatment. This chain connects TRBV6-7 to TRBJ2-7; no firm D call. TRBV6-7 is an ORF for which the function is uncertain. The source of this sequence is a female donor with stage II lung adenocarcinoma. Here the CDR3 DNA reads TGTGCCAGCAGTTACTCGATCGACGCGAGCTCCTACGAGCAGTACTTC. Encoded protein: CASSYSIDASSYEQYF.